The sequence of this T cell receptor beta chain was determined in a study of cytomegalovirus exposure and HLA in healthy donors. Whole-study context: As released early, the data held about 85 million unique TCRs from HLA-typed donors. Findings and limits, study-wide: Several V segments, TRBV6-2 and TRBV6-3 among them, could not be told apart and were dropped. Cytomegalovirus-associated status was assigned to 164 TCR beta chains.

Of note for this clone: Its antigen is still unknown.

The junction had 12 bases not matched to a gene; V was cut back by 1 base and J by 3 bases. The CDR3 extends over 19 amino acids. CDR1 is SGHNT, CDR2 YYREEE, per germline (reference sequence). 60 Vbeta and 13 Jbeta primers were used in PCR. Using immunoSEQ multiplex PCR, the repertoire was profiled, and TCRdb retains in-frame clones only, with some absent. The sample data list around 100,000 clones. This receptor was identified in a man aged 25 to 40 in good health and CMV-seronegative. This chain uses TRBV5-4 with TRBJ2-7; TRBD2 aligns across 14 bases. The sample consisted of PBMCs. The CDR3 protein is CASSLRRTSGGWGGYEQYF. The CDR3 DNA reads as TGTGCCAGCAGCTTGAGAAGGACTAGCGGGGGGTGGGGCGGCTACGAGCAGTACTTC.